This T cell receptor beta chain was recorded in a study of shared clonotypes between healthy human individuals. Germline values: CDR1 SEHNR, CDR2 FQNEAQ (reference sequence). V shed 5 bases and J 5 bases; nucleotides not matched to a gene: 7. The CDR3 consists of 15 residues. It was CD45RO-negative cells, positively selected for CCR7, that made up naive CD8 cells, with terminally differentiated effector memory CD45RA+ cells excluded. Each sample came from a Caucasian adult donor living in Nashville, Tennessee. Measured with immunoSEQ multiplex PCR; TCRdb has only the in-frame clones, and not every one. The sample lists some 580,000 clones, about 98% occurring once.

This clonotype was sampled from a man aged 30-40 years in good health. V is TRBV7-9 and J is TRBJ2-1, with 9 bases matching TRBD1. The sample comprised naive CD8+ T cells sorted from blood. The CDR3 region is CASSNWDRENNEQFF. For the CDR3, the DNA is TGTGCCAGCAGCAACTGGGACAGGGAGAACAATGAGCAGTTCTTC.